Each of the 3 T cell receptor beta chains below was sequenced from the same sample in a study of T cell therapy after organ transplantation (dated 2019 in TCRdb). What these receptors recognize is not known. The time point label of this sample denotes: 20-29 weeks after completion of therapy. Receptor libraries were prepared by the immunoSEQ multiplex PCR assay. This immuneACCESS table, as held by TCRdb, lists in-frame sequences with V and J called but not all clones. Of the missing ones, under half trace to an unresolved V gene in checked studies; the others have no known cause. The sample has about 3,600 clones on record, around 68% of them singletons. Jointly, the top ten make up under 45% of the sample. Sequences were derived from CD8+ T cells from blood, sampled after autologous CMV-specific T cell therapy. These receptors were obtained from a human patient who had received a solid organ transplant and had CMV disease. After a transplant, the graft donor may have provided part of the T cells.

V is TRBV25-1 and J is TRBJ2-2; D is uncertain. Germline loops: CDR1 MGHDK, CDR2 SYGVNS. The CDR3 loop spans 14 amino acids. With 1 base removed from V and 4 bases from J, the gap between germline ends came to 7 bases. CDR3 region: CASSESALTGELFF. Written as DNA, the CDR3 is TGTGCCAGCAGTGAATCAGCTCTCACCGGGGAGCTGTTTTTT. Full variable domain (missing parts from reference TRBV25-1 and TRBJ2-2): EADIYQTPRYLVIGTGKKITLECSQTMGHDKMYWYQQDPGMELHLIHYSYGVNSTEKGDLSSESTVSRIRTEHFPLTLESARPSHTSQYLCASSESALTGELFFGEGSRLTVL.

The CDR3 sequence: CASSLALGAGPSTDTQYF. The DNA of the CDR3 is TGTGCCAGCAGCTTAGCGCTAGGGGCAGGCCCTAGCACAGATACGCAGTATTTT. The chain links TRBV7-9 to TRBJ2-3, with D possibly TRBD1 on 5 matching bases. Germline V gene sequence: CDR1 SEHNR, CDR2 FQNEAQ (reference sequence). Trimming took off 0 bases at V and 0 bases at J, with 16 bases between the two ends. The CDR3 has 18 amino acids.

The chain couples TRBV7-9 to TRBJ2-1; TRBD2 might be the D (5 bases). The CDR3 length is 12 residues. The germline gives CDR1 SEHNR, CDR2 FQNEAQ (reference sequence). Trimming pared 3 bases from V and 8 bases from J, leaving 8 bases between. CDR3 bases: TGTGCCAGCAGCTTTTTCGGGGATGAGCAGTTCTTC. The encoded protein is CASSFFGDEQFF. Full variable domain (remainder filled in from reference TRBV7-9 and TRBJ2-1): DTGVSQNPRHKITKRGQNVTFRCDPISEHNRLYWYRQTLGQGPEFLTYFQNEAQLEKSRLLSDRFSAERPKGSFSTLEIQRTEQGDSAMYLCASSFFGDEQFFGPGTRLTVL.